This T cell receptor beta chain was sequenced in a study of cytomegalovirus exposure and HLA in healthy donors (TCRdb year 2017). Some background on the complete study: An earlier analysis of approximately 550 of the donors reported about 250 Gb of sequence data and roughly 100 million unique TCR beta sequences from about 200 million T cells. An early release that covered 640 HLA-typed donors contained around 330 gigabases of sequencing data and around 85 million unique TCR sequences. Among the approximately 400 genotyped donors, roughly 80% belonged to the genetic ancestry cluster associated with self-reported Caucasian donors. The study was designed to test whether signatures of past pathogen exposure could be identified by cataloging public T cell receptors. Using immunosequencing, the study profiled T cell repertoires from about 650 subjects and related those repertoires to cytomegalovirus serostatus. A separate validation cohort of 100 to 150 different subjects was used in addition to the roughly 670-subject first cohort. To predict cytomegalovirus infection status, the study combined high-throughput TCR immunosequencing, statistical association of individual TCRs with disease status, and machine learning. In a later analysis, previously published TCR beta repertoires from 666 donors were re-analyzed and high-resolution HLA genotyping was added so that TCR occurrence patterns could be studied. The later analysis used no new phenotypic data to find candidate immune exposures, relying instead on TCR beta sequences and their occurrence across donors. In an earlier analysis of a few hundred of the donors, high-throughput TCR beta sequencing was used to judge whether each TCR beta V gene segment behaved as functional or pseudogenic. Donor age, sex, ethnicity and CMV serostatus were collected together with the repertoire data. A later genetic analysis took genome-wide SNP genotypes for about 60% of the roughly 670 donors and used that subset as a discovery cohort. All discovery cohort repertoires had been generated using a single sequencing platform. Both class I and class II loci were covered by HLA typing, at four-digit resolution. The number of typed donors differed by locus: about 629-630 for A, B, C, DRB1 and DQB1; some 500 for DQA1; approximately 600 for DPA1; and 450 to 480 for DPB1. Four or five DR-DQ haplotypes were handled as single units for association and clustering, since linkage in the cohort was strong. Among roughly 400 genotyped donors of the cohort, an average of approximately 240,000 unique TCR beta nucleotide sequences was sequenced per donor, of which about 18% were non-productive.

Paper-wide results and their limitations: The sequencing pipeline was judged likely to have produced a cluster of highly shared sequence variants as a technical artifact. A later analysis found that TCR association rates varied across HLA loci, with DRB1 alleles showing the most associated TCRs and HLA-C alleles the fewest. The 87-base-pair reads could not distinguish some IMGT-functional V segments, including TRBV6-2 and TRBV6-3, so those segments were excluded. This cohort had only TCR beta chains sequenced, and the lack of alpha or paired-chain data limited which features could be detected. At a false discovery rate of 0.05, a later analysis linked about 17,000 TCR beta sequences to specific HLA alleles. It was suggested by the authors that the approach could potentially be generalized to other disease states and immunological phenotypes. In a later analysis, HLA-associated TCR beta chains were found to be more clonally expanded and to have lower generation probabilities than equally common non-associated chains. According to a later analysis, most CMV-associated TCR beta chains appeared to be HLA-restricted, and the HLA associations seemed to be driven largely by CMV exposure. Strong co-occurrence of HLA alleles, especially DR and DQ, made assigning TCR associations to individual alleles difficult. HLA typing was unavailable for some donors at each locus, so association tests used only the typed subset. The classifier was reported to diagnose cytomegalovirus status with high specificity and sensitivity in both the original and validation cohorts. A later genetic analysis reported fewer N-insertions in productive TCRs among donors in an Asian-associated ancestry cluster than the roughly 690-donor mean. The study gave a list of under 200 TCR beta chains associated with cytomegalovirus. A further reported finding was that TCR beta sequences accurately predicted the HLA-A and HLA-B alleles for most subjects in the first cohort. Because counts were too low, seventeen rarely observed V segments, including chromosome 9 orphons, were excluded from the earlier analysis of 587 of the donors. Most TCR sequences were observed very rarely across donors, whereas some public TCRs were present in many individuals. Linkage disequilibrium might explain the correlated functional status among segregating V segments, but an unknown experimental factor could not be excluded. An association between a missense DCLRE1C variant and V-gene and J-gene trimming of TCR beta chains was found in a later genetic analysis and replicated in an independent cohort. Presence/absence analyses assumed roughly uniform sequencing depth across donors, an assumption that may not hold. Three of the identified cytomegalovirus-associated TCR beta chains were confirmed in vitro to be specific for cytomegalovirus antigens. Several of the top co-occurrence clusters appeared to be linked to parvovirus B19, influenza, CMV and Epstein-Barr virus, according to a later analysis. CMV serostatus was the only immune exposure information available for the cohort. An earlier analysis of 587 of the donors showed that most TCR beta V segments appeared in productive rearrangements either about 87% or about 30% of the time, which broadly matched IMGT annotations.

The method was the immunoSEQ multiplex PCR assay. For the multiplex PCR, a mixture combining 60 forward primers for TCR Vbeta segments and 13 reverse primers for TCR Jbeta segments was used. A multiplex PCR assay on genomic DNA amplified the CDR3 region of rearranged TCR beta genes. On the Illumina HiSeq System, the amplified TCR beta libraries were sequenced as 87-base-pair reads. On the authors' methods: In a later analysis, tens of millions of unique TCR beta chains were counted across the roughly 610 repertoires, and around 10 million of these chains were shared by at least two donors. Raw reads were error-corrected and collapsed into unique sequences with a nearest-neighbor algorithm that merged closely related sequences to remove PCR and sequencing errors. V, D and J gene segments were assigned by aligning CDR3 sequences to IMGT reference sequences. For a sequence to be retained, a match of at least six nucleotides to both a V gene segment and a J gene segment was required. A rearrangement counted as productive if the CDR3 had no stop codons and remained in frame with V and J, and every other rearrangement counted as non-productive. CDR3 was defined by IMGT convention, running from the second conserved V-encoded cysteine to the conserved J-encoded phenylalanine. Sequences without an unambiguous match to a single V gene segment were excluded from the earlier analysis of almost 600 of the donors. In an earlier analysis of approximately 500 of the donors, a V segment was called functional when productive rearrangements were above 56.7%, and segregating when the standard deviation between donors exceeded 5%. A statistical classification framework was developed to diagnose cytomegalovirus status using the catalog of TCR beta chain sequences. In a later analysis, TCR nucleotide sequences were compared against IMGT/GENE-DB human TR gene sequences so that V and J genes could be assigned. Using the TCRdist pipeline, a later analysis assigned CDR3 sequences along with most-parsimonious VDJ recombination scenarios. In a later analysis, each TCR beta chain was defined by its CDR3 amino acid sequence together with its V-gene family, and reads lacking a unique V-gene family were excluded. To address suspected cross-contamination and a sequencing artifact, a later analysis removed 450 to 700 highly shared, low-generation-probability nucleotide sequences. In a later analysis, a clonal expansion index for each public chain was calculated from normalized within-repertoire ranks of inferred template counts. In a later analysis, generation probabilities were computed with a VDJ recombination model fitted to out-of-frame rearrangements, and the resulting probabilities were checked against IGoR. A later analysis scored TCR-TCR, TCR-HLA and TCR-CMV co-occurrence with hypergeometric tests, applying a repertoire-size bias correction to TCR pairs. To estimate false discovery rates, a later analysis permuted the HLA or CMV assignments 20 times. In a later analysis, co-occurring TCRs were grouped using DBSCAN, with TCRdist sequence similarity added in when clustering inside HLA-allele-positive subsets. Repertoires with fewer than 30,000 or more than 120,000 public chains were left out of co-occurrence clustering, as were a few repertoires with anomalous nucleotide sharing. TCRdb took this table from immuneACCESS and kept in-frame rearrangements with V and J called. Such tables lack part of the clones; where checked against another copy, unresolved V genes explain under half of the gap, and the rest is unexplained. From that table come the V and J calls and clone size; the DNA was used to work out D and trimming. A total of approximately 160,000 clones appear in this sample, roughly 85% of them only once. Jointly, the top ten make up around a tenth of the sample.

In total, 630 or so healthy bone marrow donors made up the cohort. At the time of sampling, all cohort members were nominally healthy, though unrecorded immune exposures were likely present. The donor tested CMV seropositive and was one of the 289 seropositive cohort members. A peripheral blood sample was provided by each donor, and peripheral blood mononuclear cells were used for TCR beta sequencing. Genomic DNA extraction from the blood cell samples was performed with the Qiagen DNeasy Blood Extraction Kit. The germline V gene (reference sequence) specifies SGHKS as CDR1 and YYEKEE as CDR2. V has 4 bases trimmed and J has 11 bases trimmed; junction bases matching no gene number 10. The CDR3 covers 13 residues, taking in both the cysteine and the phenylalanine. Here the CDR3 DNA is all that survives: 39 bases in frame from base 1. With respect to this clone: Its antigen specificity is not known. Base quality data are lacking; no much larger clone is found one base away.

The sequence joins TRBV5-5 to TRBJ1-2, with 8 junctional bases fitting TRBD1. Sequenced: PBMCs. The sequence was obtained from a man younger than 35 in good health and CMV-seropositive. CDR3 reads: CASSTPGQERYTF. In nucleotides, the sequence is TGTGCCAGCAGCACCCCGGGACAGGAGAGATACACCTTC.